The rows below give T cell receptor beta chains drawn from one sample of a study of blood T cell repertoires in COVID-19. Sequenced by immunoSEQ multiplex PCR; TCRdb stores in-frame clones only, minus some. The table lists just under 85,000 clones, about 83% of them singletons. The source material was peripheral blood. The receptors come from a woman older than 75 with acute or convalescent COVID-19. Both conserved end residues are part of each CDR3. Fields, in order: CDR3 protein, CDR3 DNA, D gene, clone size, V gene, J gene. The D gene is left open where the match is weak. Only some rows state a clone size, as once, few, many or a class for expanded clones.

CDR3 protein: CASSRDRVTRALETQYF
CDR3 DNA: TGTGCCAGCAGCCGGGACAGGGTAACCAGAGCCCTCGAGACCCAGTACTTC
D gene: TRBD1
clone size: -
V gene: TRBV3-1/TRBV3-2
J gene: TRBJ2-5

CDR3 protein: CASTGTSSYEQYF
CDR3 DNA: TGTGCCAGCACAGGGACTTCTTCCTACGAGCAGTACTTC
D gene: -
clone size: -
V gene: TRBV6-5
J gene: TRBJ2-7

CDR3 protein: CASSLARPREETQYF
CDR3 DNA: TGTGCCAGCAGCTTAGCCCGCCCGCGGGAAGAGACCCAGTACTTC
D gene: -
clone size: -
V gene: TRBV7-2
J gene: TRBJ2-5

CDR3 protein: CASSQDLTSGYNEQFF
CDR3 DNA: TGCGCCAGCAGCCAAGATCTGACTAGCGGATACAATGAGCAGTTCTTC
D gene: TRBD2
clone size: -
V gene: TRBV4-1
J gene: TRBJ2-1

CDR3 protein: CASSPTSSGGLYNEQFF
CDR3 DNA: TGTGCCAGCTCACCAACGTCTAGCGGGGGTCTTTACAATGAGCAGTTCTTC
D gene: TRBD2
clone size: -
V gene: TRBV18
J gene: TRBJ2-1

CDR3 protein: CASSMAVNQPQHF
CDR3 DNA: TGTGCCAGTAGTATGGCAGTCAATCAGCCCCAGCATTTT
D gene: -
clone size: -
V gene: TRBV19
J gene: TRBJ1-5

CDR3 protein: CASSLSGNSYNEQFF
CDR3 DNA: TGCGCCAGCAGCCTTAGCGGTAACTCCTACAATGAGCAGTTCTTC
D gene: -
clone size: -
V gene: TRBV4-1
J gene: TRBJ2-1

CDR3 protein: CASSTTSGDNEQFF
CDR3 DNA: TGTGCCAGCAGCACCACTAGCGGAGACAATGAGCAGTTCTTC
D gene: TRBD2
clone size: -
V gene: TRBV28
J gene: TRBJ2-1

CDR3 protein: CSVVVLQGPYNEQFF
CDR3 DNA: TGCAGCGTTGTGGTTTTACAGGGCCCCTACAATGAGCAGTTCTTC
D gene: -
clone size: -
V gene: TRBV29-1
J gene: TRBJ2-1

CDR3 protein: CASSLEAGATGELFF
CDR3 DNA: TGTGCCAGCAGCTTAGAAGCGGGAGCTACCGGGGAGCTGTTTTTT
D gene: TRBD2
clone size: -
V gene: TRBV7-6
J gene: TRBJ2-2

CDR3 protein: CASCIQGIRTDTQYF
CDR3 DNA: TGTGCCAGCTGCATACAGGGGATCCGCACAGATACGCAGTATTTT
D gene: TRBD1
clone size: -
V gene: TRBV2
J gene: TRBJ2-3

CDR3 protein: CASSQGLADSTDTQYF
CDR3 DNA: TGCGCCAGCAGCCAAGGACTAGCGGATAGCACAGATACGCAGTATTTT
D gene: TRBD2
clone size: -
V gene: TRBV5-1
J gene: TRBJ2-3

CDR3 protein: CASSYSGDRATEAFF
CDR3 DNA: TGTGCCAGCAGTTACTCCGGCGACAGGGCCACTGAAGCTTTCTTT
D gene: TRBD1
clone size: -
V gene: TRBV6-5
J gene: TRBJ1-1

CDR3 protein: CASSVLAGSRPGNEQFF
CDR3 DNA: TGCGCCAGCAGTGTGCTAGCGGGAAGCCGTCCGGGCAATGAGCAGTTCTTC
D gene: TRBD2
clone size: -
V gene: TRBV10-2
J gene: TRBJ2-1

CDR3 protein: CASSEDLGWETQYF
CDR3 DNA: TGTGCCAGCAGTGAAGATCTGGGCTGGGAGACCCAGTACTTC
D gene: -
clone size: -
V gene: TRBV2
J gene: TRBJ2-5

CDR3 protein: CSASPTGYNEQFF
CDR3 DNA: TGCAGTGCTAGTCCCACGGGCTACAATGAGCAGTTCTTC
D gene: -
clone size: -
V gene: TRBV20-1
J gene: TRBJ2-1

CDR3 protein: CASSYLPGTSGRAVETQYF
CDR3 DNA: TGTGCCAGCAGTTACTTGCCCGGGACTAGCGGGAGGGCCGTGGAGACCCAGTACTTC
D gene: TRBD2
clone size: -
V gene: TRBV6-2/TRBV6-3
J gene: TRBJ2-5

CDR3 protein: CASSLVGTGGTYNEQFF
CDR3 DNA: TGCGCCAGCAGCTTGGTTGGGACAGGGGGCACCTACAATGAGCAGTTCTTC
D gene: TRBD1
clone size: -
V gene: TRBV5-1
J gene: TRBJ2-1

CDR3 protein: CASTRPKGTQYF
CDR3 DNA: TGTGCCAGCACTAGACCCAAAGGAACCCAGTACTTC
D gene: -
clone size: -
V gene: TRBV2
J gene: TRBJ2-5

CDR3 protein: CASSAGQGVYGYTF
CDR3 DNA: TGTGCCAGCAGTGCGGGACAGGGAGTCTATGGCTACACCTTC
D gene: TRBD1
clone size: -
V gene: TRBV28
J gene: TRBJ1-2

CDR3 protein: CASSFGTGGLSGNTIYF
CDR3 DNA: TGTGCCAGCAGCTTCGGGACAGGCGGGCTCTCTGGAAACACCATATATTTT
D gene: TRBD1
clone size: few
V gene: TRBV7-9
J gene: TRBJ1-3

CDR3 protein: CSVSRDTTYNEQFF
CDR3 DNA: TGCAGCGTGTCCCGGGACACTACCTACAATGAGCAGTTCTTC
D gene: -
clone size: -
V gene: TRBV29-1
J gene: TRBJ2-1

CDR3 protein: CASSRRLSYEQYF
CDR3 DNA: TGTGCCAGCAGCCGGCGGTTAAGTTACGAGCAGTACTTC
D gene: -
clone size: medium-sized
V gene: TRBV6-6
J gene: TRBJ2-7

CDR3 protein: CASSLGLAGVYQETQYF
CDR3 DNA: TGCGCCAGCAGCTTGGGACTAGCGGGGGTATACCAAGAGACCCAGTACTTC
D gene: TRBD2
clone size: -
V gene: TRBV5-1
J gene: TRBJ2-5

CDR3 protein: CASSLYGYTF
CDR3 DNA: TGTGCCAGCAGCCTCTATGGCTACACCTTC
D gene: -
clone size: -
V gene: TRBV6-5
J gene: TRBJ1-2

CDR3 protein: CASSLAAGEQPQHF
CDR3 DNA: TGTGCCAGCAGCTTGGCAGCAGGGGAACAGCCCCAGCATTTT
D gene: -
clone size: once
V gene: TRBV5-5
J gene: TRBJ1-5

CDR3 protein: CASSLSSGGNTGELFF
CDR3 DNA: TGTGCCAGCAGCTTGTCTAGCGGGGGGAACACCGGGGAGCTGTTTTTT
D gene: TRBD2
clone size: -
V gene: TRBV7-6
J gene: TRBJ2-2

CDR3 protein: CASSPSTGEGYGYTF
CDR3 DNA: TGTGCCAGCAGCCCATCGACAGGGGAGGGCTATGGCTACACCTTC
D gene: TRBD1
clone size: once
V gene: TRBV7-2
J gene: TRBJ1-2

CDR3 protein: CASRPTSLTSGNEQFF
CDR3 DNA: TGTGCCAGTAGACCTACCTCATTGACTAGCGGGAATGAGCAGTTCTTC
D gene: TRBD2
clone size: -
V gene: TRBV19
J gene: TRBJ2-1

CDR3 protein: CASSFGGSYGYTF
CDR3 DNA: TGTGCCAGCAGCTTCGGAGGTTCCTATGGCTACACCTTC
D gene: -
clone size: -
V gene: TRBV7-9
J gene: TRBJ1-2

CDR3 protein: CASRIAGATDEQFF
CDR3 DNA: TGTGCCAGCAGGATAGCGGGAGCCACGGATGAGCAGTTCTTC
D gene: TRBD2
clone size: -
V gene: TRBV6-5
J gene: TRBJ2-1

CDR3 protein: CASTPGTYEQYF
CDR3 DNA: TGTGCCAGCACCCCGGGAACCTACGAGCAGTACTTC
D gene: -
clone size: -
V gene: TRBV2
J gene: TRBJ2-7

CDR3 protein: CASSQDSPGQGLTDTQYF
CDR3 DNA: TGCGCCAGCAGCCAAGATTCGCCGGGACAGGGTCTCACAGATACGCAGTATTTT
D gene: TRBD1
clone size: -
V gene: TRBV4-3
J gene: TRBJ2-3

CDR3 protein: CASSLAGPHQPQHF
CDR3 DNA: TGTGCCAGCAGTTTAGCGGGGCCTCATCAGCCCCAGCATTTT
D gene: -
clone size: -
V gene: TRBV28
J gene: TRBJ1-5

CDR3 protein: CASSKTRVGGYEQYF
CDR3 DNA: TGTGCCAGCAGCAAAACGAGGGTAGGGGGCTACGAGCAGTACTTC
D gene: -
clone size: -
V gene: TRBV21-1
J gene: TRBJ2-7

CDR3 protein: CASSFVQGMNTEAFF
CDR3 DNA: TGTGCCAGCAGCTTTGTGCAGGGCATGAACACTGAAGCTTTCTTT
D gene: -
clone size: -
V gene: TRBV5-4
J gene: TRBJ1-1

CDR3 protein: CASSEEHAYEQYF
CDR3 DNA: TGTGCCAGCAGTGAAGAACACGCCTACGAGCAGTACTTC
D gene: -
clone size: few
V gene: TRBV2
J gene: TRBJ2-7

CDR3 protein: CASSYGGMYEQYF
CDR3 DNA: TGTGCCAGCAGTTACGGCGGGATGTACGAGCAGTACTTC
D gene: -
clone size: -
V gene: TRBV6-5
J gene: TRBJ2-7

CDR3 protein: CASSQGGIAGDFAYEQYF
CDR3 DNA: TGCGCCAGCAGCCAAGGGGGGATAGCGGGAGATTTCGCCTACGAGCAGTACTTC
D gene: TRBD2
clone size: -
V gene: TRBV4-1
J gene: TRBJ2-7

CDR3 protein: CASSLELAGGGNTIYF
CDR3 DNA: TGTGCCAGCAGCTTAGAGTTGGCAGGGGGCGGAAACACCATATATTTT
D gene: TRBD1
clone size: -
V gene: TRBV7-2
J gene: TRBJ1-3

CDR3 protein: CSVETRDTYGYTF
CDR3 DNA: TGCAGCGTTGAGACCAGGGATACCTATGGCTACACCTTC
D gene: -
clone size: -
V gene: TRBV29-1
J gene: TRBJ1-2

CDR3 protein: CASSEQRGINEQYF
CDR3 DNA: TGTGCCAGCAGTGAGCAAAGGGGAATCAACGAGCAGTACTTC
D gene: -
clone size: -
V gene: TRBV5-5
J gene: TRBJ2-7

CDR3 protein: CASSLQGRSYGYTF
CDR3 DNA: TGTGCCAGCAGTTTACAGGGGAGAAGCTATGGCTACACCTTC
D gene: -
clone size: -
V gene: TRBV27
J gene: TRBJ1-2

CDR3 protein: CASSPSGRTDTQYF
CDR3 DNA: TGTGCCAGCAGCCCTAGCGGGAGAACAGATACGCAGTATTTT
D gene: TRBD2
clone size: -
V gene: TRBV7-2
J gene: TRBJ2-3

CDR3 protein: CASKSNFYEQYF
CDR3 DNA: TGTGCCAGCAAATCAAACTTCTACGAGCAGTACTTC
D gene: -
clone size: once
V gene: TRBV6-5
J gene: TRBJ2-7

CDR3 protein: CATSGTGVIYGYTF
CDR3 DNA: TGCGCCACCTCCGGGACAGGGGTCATCTATGGCTACACCTTC
D gene: TRBD1
clone size: -
V gene: TRBV10-2
J gene: TRBJ1-2